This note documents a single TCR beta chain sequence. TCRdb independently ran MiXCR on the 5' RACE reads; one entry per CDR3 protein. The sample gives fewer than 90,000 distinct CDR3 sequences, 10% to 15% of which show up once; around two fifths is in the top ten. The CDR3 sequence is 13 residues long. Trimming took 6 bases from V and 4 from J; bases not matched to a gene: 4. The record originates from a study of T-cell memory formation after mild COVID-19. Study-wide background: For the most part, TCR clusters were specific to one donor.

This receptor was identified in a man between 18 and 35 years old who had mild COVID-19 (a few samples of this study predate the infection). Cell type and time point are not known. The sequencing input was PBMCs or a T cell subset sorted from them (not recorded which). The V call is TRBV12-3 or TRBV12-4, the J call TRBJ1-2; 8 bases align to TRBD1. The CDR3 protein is CASSGQGGYGYTF. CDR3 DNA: TGTGCCAGCAGCGGACAGGGCGGCTATGGCTACACCTTC.